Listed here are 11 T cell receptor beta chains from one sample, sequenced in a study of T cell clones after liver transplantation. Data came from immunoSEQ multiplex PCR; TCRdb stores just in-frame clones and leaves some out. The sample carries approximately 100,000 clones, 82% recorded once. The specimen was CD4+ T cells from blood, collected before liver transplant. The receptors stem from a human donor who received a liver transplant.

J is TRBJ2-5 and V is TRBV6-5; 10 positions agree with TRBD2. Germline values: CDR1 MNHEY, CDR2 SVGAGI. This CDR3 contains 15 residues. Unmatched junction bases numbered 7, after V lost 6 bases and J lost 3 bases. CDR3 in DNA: TGTGCCAGCAGCCTGAGCGGGGGGGAAAAAGAGACCCAGTACTTC. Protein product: CASSLSGGEKETQYF.

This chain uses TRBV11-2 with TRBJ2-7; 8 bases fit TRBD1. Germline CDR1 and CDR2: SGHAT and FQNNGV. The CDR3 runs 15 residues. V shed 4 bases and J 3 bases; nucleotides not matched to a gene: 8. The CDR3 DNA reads TGTGCCAGCAGCTCGTCGACAGGGGCCAACTACGAGCAGTACTTC. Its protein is CASSSSTGANYEQYF.

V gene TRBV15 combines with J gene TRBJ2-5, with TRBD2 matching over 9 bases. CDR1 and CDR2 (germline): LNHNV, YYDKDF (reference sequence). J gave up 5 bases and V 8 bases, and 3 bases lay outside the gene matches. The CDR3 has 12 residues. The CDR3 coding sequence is TGTGCCACCGGCGGGACTAGCGAGACCCAGTACTTC. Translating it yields CATGGTSETQYF.

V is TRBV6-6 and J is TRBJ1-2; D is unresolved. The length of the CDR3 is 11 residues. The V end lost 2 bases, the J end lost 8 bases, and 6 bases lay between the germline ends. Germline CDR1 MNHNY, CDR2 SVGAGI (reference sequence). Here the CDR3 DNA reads TGTGCCAGCAGTTACGTGGAGGGCTACACCTTC. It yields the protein CASSYVEGYTF.

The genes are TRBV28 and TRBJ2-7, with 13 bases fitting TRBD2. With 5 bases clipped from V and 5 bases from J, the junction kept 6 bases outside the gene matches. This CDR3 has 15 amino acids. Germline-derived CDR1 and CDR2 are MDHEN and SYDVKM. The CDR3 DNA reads TGTGCCAGCAGTAAACCGGGACTAGCGGGAAACGAGCAGTACTTC. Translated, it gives CASSKPGLAGNEQYF.

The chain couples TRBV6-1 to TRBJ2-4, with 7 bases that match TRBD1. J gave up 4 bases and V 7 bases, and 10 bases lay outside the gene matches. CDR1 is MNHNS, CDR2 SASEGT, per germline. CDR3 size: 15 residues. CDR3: CASKVQGEPKNIQYF. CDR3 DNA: TGTGCCAGCAAGGTCCAGGGGGAACCTAAAAACATTCAGTACTTC.

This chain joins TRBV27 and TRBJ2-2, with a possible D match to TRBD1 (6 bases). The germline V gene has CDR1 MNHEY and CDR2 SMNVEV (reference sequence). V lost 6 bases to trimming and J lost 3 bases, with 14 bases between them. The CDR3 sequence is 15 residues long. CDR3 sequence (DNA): TGTGCCAGCAGCCAAGGGGGACCGCACACCGGGGAGCTGTTTTTT. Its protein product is CASSQGGPHTGELFF.

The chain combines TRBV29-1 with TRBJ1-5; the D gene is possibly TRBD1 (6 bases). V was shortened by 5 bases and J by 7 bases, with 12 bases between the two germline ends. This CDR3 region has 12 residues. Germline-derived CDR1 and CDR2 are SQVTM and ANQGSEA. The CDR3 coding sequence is TGCAGCGTTAAACAGGGAGGGCAGCCCCAGCATTTT. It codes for CSVKQGGQPQHF.

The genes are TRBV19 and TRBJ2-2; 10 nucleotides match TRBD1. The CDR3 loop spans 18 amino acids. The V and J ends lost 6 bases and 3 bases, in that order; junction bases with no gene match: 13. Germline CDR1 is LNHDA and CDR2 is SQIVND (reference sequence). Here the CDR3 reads CASSPVTGTGVHTGELFF. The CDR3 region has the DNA TGTGCCAGTAGCCCCGTGACCGGGACAGGGGTCCACACCGGGGAGCTGTTTTTT. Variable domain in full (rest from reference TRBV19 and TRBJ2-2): DGGITQSPKYLFRKEGQNVTLSCEQNLNHDAMYWYRQDPGQGLRLIYYSQIVNDFQKGDIAEGYSVSREKKESFPLTVTSAQKNPTAFYLCASSPVTGTGVHTGELFFGEGSRLTVL.

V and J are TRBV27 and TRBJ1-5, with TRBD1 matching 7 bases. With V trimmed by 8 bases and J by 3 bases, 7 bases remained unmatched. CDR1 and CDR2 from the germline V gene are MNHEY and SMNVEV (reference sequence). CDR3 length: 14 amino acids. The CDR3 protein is CASRLTGANQPQHF. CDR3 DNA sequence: TGTGCCAGCCGTCTTACAGGGGCCAATCAGCCCCAGCATTTT.

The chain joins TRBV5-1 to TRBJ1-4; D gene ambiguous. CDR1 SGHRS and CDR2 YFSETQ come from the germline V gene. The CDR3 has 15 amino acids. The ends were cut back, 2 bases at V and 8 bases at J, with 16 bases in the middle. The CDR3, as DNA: TGCGCCAGCAGCTTATCACAGAACCAAGGGGAAAAACTGTTTTTT. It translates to CASSLSQNQGEKLFF.